The 3 T cell receptor beta chains listed next were all sequenced from one sample in a study of control samples from healthy donors and cancer patients. Libraries were prepared by immunoSEQ multiplex PCR; TCRdb keeps only in-frame clonotypes and omits some of them. The data contain 15,000 to 20,000 clones, roughly 80% of them singletons. Sequences were obtained from PBMCs. The receptor source for this set is a woman in her 70s with lung cancer.

The V call is TRBV6-5, the J call TRBJ2-5; 10 bases are a match to TRBD2. Germline V gene sequence: CDR1 MNHEY, CDR2 SVGAGI. Losses at the gene ends were 1 base for V and 1 base for J; bases not matched to a gene: 3. The CDR3 spans 16 residues. The CDR3 region is CASSYWSSGSQETQYF. DNA for the CDR3: TGTGCCAGCAGTTACTGGTCTAGCGGGAGCCAAGAGACCCAGTACTTC.

The chain links TRBV18 to TRBJ2-1, with a tentative D call TRBD1 (5 bases). V gave up 3 bases and J gave up 12 bases, with 15 bases separating them. The CDR3 runs to 13 residues. Germline loops: CDR1 KGHSH, CDR2 LQKENI. CDR3 nucleotides: TGTGCCAGCTCACCCGACCAAGGGGAAGTGCAGTTCTTC. Protein sequence: CASSPDQGEVQFF.

The chain carries TRBV9 and TRBJ1-4; 9 bases line up with TRBD1. V trimming: 4 bases; J trimming: 7 bases; junction bases outside the gene matches: 8. Germline V CDR1 and CDR2: SGDLS, YYNGEE. This CDR3 contains 15 residues. The CDR3 here is CASSITGTGFEKLFF. The CDR3 DNA is TGTGCCAGCAGCATAACCGGGACAGGGTTTGAAAAACTGTTTTTT.